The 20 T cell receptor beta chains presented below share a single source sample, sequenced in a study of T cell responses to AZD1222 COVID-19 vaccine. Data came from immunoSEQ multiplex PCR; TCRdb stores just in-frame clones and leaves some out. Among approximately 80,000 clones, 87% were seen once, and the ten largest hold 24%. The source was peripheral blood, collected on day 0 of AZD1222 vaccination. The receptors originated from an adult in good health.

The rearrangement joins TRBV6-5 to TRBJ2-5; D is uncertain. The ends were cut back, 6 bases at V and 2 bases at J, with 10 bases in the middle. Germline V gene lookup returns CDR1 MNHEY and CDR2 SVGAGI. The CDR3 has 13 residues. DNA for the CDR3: TGTGCCAGCAGCGCGACGAGACAAGAGACCCAGTACTTC. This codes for CASSATRQETQYF.

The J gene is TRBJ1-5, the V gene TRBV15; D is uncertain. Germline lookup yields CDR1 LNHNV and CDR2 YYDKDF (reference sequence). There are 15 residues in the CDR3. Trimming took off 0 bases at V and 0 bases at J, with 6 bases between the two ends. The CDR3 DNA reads TGTGCCACCAGCAGAGACCCATTTAGCAATCAGCCCCAGCATTTT. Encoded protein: CATSRDPFSNQPQHF.

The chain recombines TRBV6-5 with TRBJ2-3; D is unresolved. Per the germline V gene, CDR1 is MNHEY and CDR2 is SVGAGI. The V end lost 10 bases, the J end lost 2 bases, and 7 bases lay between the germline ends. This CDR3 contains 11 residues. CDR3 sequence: CATRFTDTQYF. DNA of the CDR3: TGTGCCACTCGCTTCACAGATACGCAGTATTTT.

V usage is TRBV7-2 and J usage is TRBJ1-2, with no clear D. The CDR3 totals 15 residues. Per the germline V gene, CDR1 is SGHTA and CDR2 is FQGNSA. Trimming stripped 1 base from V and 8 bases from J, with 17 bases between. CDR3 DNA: TGTGCCAGCAGCTTAGATTTCACAGTTGCGCGCGGCTACACCTTC. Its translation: CASSLDFTVARGYTF. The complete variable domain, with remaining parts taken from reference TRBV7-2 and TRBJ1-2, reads GAGVSQSPSNKVTEKGKDVELRCDPISGHTALYWYRQSLGQGLEFLIYFQGNSAPDKSGLPSDRFSAERTGGSVSTLTIQRTQQEDSAVYLCASSLDFTVARGYTFGSGTRLTVV.

The CDR3 region is CASSRGTFDNEQFF. The CDR3 bases are TGTGCCAGCAGTAGGGGGACATTCGACAATGAGCAGTTCTTC. V and J are TRBV6-2 or TRBV6-3 and TRBJ2-1; possibly TRBD1 for D (6 bases). V gave up 5 bases and J gave up 5 bases, with 13 bases separating them. The CDR3 contains 14 residues. Germline loops: CDR1 MNHEY, CDR2 SVGEGT.

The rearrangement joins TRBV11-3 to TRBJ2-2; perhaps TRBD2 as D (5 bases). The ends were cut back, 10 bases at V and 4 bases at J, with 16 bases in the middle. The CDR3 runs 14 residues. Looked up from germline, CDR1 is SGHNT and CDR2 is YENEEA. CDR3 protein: CATHSGMGTGELFF. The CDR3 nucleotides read TGTGCCACTCACTCGGGGATGGGCACCGGGGAGCTGTTTTTT.

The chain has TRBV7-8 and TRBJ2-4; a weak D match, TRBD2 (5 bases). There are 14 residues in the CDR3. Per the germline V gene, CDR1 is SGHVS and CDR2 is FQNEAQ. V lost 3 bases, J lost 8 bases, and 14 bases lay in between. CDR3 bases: TGTGCCAGCAGCTTGCAATTAGCCGGGGACATTCAGTACTTC. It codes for CASSLQLAGDIQYF.

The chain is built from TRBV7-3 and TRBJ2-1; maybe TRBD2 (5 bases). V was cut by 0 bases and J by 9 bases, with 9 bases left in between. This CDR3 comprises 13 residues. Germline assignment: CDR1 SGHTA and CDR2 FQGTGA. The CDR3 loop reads CASSLTTSGEQFF. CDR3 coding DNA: TGTGCCAGCAGCTTAACGACGAGCGGTGAGCAGTTCTTC.

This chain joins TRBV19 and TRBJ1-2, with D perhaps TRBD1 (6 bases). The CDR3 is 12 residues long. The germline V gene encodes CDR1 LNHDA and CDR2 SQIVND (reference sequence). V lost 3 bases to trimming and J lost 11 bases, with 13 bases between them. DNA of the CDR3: TGTGCCAGTAGTATGATGGGACAAACTTACACCTTC. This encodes CASSMMGQTYTF.

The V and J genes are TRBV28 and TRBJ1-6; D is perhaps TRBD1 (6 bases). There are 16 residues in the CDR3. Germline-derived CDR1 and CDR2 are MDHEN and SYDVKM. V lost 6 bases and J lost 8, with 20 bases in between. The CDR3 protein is CASSPGVGYGDSPLHF. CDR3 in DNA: TGTGCCAGCAGCCCAGGGGTCGGGTATGGGGATTCACCCCTCCACTTT.

Here the CDR3 DNA reads TGTGCCAGCAGCTCCGGGGACGGGCCTGGAGGTGCGCAGTATTTT. This sequence encodes CASSSGDGPGGAQYF. The chain combines TRBV7-8 with TRBJ2-3; D possibly matches TRBD1 or TRBD2 (5 bases each). Trimming cost V 4 bases and J 10 bases, with 21 bases left between them. Germline CDR1 reads SGHVS; CDR2 reads FQNEAQ. The CDR3 consists of 15 residues.

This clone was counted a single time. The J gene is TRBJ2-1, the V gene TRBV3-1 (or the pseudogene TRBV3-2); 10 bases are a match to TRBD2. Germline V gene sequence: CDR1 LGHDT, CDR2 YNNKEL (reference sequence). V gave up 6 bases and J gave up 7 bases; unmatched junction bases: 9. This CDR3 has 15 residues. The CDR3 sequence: CASRPGLARGNEQFF. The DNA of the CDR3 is TGTGCCAGCAGACCGGGACTAGCGAGAGGGAATGAGCAGTTCTTC.

CDR3 DNA sequence: TGTGCCTGGGACCCCAGGCGGGACACTGAAGCTTTCTTT. Amino acids: CAWDPRRDTEAFF. The chain uses TRBV30 and TRBJ1-1; D not certain. The CDR3 runs to 13 residues. The V gene's germline CDR1 is GTSNPN and CDR2 SVGIG (reference sequence). V was trimmed by 5 bases and J by 3 bases, leaving 13 bases between them. The full variable domain, completed using reference TRBV30 and TRBJ1-1, is SQTIHQWPATLVQPVGSPLSLECTVEGTSNPNLYWYRQAAGRGLQLLFYSVGIGQISSEVPQNLSASRPQDRQFILSSKKLLLSDSGFYLCAWDPRRDTEAFFGQGTRLTVV.

The CDR3: CASSMGPGHQPQHF. As DNA, the CDR3 is TGTGCCAGTAGTATGGGCCCAGGACATCAGCCCCAGCATTTT. This chain uses TRBV19 with TRBJ1-5, with D unclear. Germline V gene data show CDR1 as LNHDA and CDR2 as SQIVND (reference sequence). The CDR3 is 14 residues long. Trimming removed 3 bases from V and 5 bases from J, with 11 bases in between.

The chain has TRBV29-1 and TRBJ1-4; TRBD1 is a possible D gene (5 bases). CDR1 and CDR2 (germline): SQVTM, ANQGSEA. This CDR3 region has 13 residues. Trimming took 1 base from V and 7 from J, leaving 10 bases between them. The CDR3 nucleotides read TGCAGCGTTGAAGGTGGGGCGGGTGAAAAACTGTTTTTT. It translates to CSVEGGAGEKLFF.

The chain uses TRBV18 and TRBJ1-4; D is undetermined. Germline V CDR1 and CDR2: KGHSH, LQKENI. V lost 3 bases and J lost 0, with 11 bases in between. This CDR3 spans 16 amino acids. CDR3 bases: TGTGCCAGCTCACCGACGCAGATTCCAACTAATGAAAAACTGTTTTTT. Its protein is CASSPTQIPTNEKLFF.

CDR3 bases: TGTGCCAGCAGCCCCATTGCCGGTAACTTCTTTTATGGCTACACCTTC. Translated: CASSPIAGNFFYGYTF. The gene calls are TRBV27 and TRBJ1-2; D unclear. There are 16 residues in the CDR3. V dropped 6 bases and J dropped 5 bases, with 22 bases sitting between them. Germline V gives CDR1 MNHEY, CDR2 SMNVEV (reference sequence).

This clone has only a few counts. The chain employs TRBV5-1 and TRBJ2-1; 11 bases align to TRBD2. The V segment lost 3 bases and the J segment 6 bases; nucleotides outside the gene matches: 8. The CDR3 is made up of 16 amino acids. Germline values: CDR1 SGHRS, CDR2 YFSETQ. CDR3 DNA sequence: TGCGCCAGCAGCTGGACCCCGGGACTAGCGGCCAATGAGCAGTTCTTC. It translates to CASSWTPGLAANEQFF.

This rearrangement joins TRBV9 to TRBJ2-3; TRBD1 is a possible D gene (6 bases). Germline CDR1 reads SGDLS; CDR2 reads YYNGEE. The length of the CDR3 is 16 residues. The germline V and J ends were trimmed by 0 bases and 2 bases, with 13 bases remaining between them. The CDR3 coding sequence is TGTGCCAGCAGCGTAGCCCCGGGACAATCCACAGATACGCAGTATTTT. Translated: CASSVAPGQSTDTQYF.

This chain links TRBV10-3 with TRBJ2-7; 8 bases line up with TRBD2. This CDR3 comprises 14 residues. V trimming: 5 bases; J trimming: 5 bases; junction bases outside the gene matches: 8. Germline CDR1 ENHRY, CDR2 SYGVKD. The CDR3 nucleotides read TGTGCCATCAGTTTAGCGGGATCAGGGCACGAGCAGTACTTC. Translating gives CAISLAGSGHEQYF.